This TCR beta chain was documented in a study of cytomegalovirus exposure and HLA in healthy donors. Study-level findings and limits: Common viral pathogens were later found to be apparently linked to several of the most significant clusters. The likely explanation for a cluster of highly shared sequence variants was sequencing artifact.

Details on this clone: No antigen is known for it.

The CDR3 loop spans 13 amino acids. Germline CDR1 is MDHEN and CDR2 is SYDVKM. V lost 6 bases to trimming and J lost 3 bases, with 12 bases between them. In the PCR, 60 Vbeta and 13 Jbeta primers were used. Some clones are missing from TCRdb's copy, which holds only in-frame ones; the method was immunoSEQ multiplex PCR. The data contain some 150,000 clones, roughly 77% of them seen just once; the ten biggest clones take up over 6%. This chain links TRBV28 with TRBJ2-7; a weak D match, TRBD2 (6 bases). The sequence derives from a man aged 25 to 40 in good health and CMV-seropositive. Material for sequencing was PBMCs. The CDR3 region has the DNA TGTGCCAGCAGCGTCCTGGGGGGCTACGAGCAGTACTTC. Translated: CASSVLGGYEQYF.